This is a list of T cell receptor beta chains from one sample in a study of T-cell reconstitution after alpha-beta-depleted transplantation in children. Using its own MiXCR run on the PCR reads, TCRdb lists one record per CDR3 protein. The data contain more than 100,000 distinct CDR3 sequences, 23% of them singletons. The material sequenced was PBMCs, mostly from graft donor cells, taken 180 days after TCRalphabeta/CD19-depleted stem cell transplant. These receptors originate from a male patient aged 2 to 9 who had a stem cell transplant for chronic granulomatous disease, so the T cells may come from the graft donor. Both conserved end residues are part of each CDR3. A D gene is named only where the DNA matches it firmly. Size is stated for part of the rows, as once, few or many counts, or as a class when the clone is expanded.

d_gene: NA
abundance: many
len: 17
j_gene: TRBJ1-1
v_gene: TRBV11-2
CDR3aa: CASSSAGGTGLGTEAFF
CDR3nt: TGTGCCAGCAGCTCCGCTGGAGGGACGGGATTGGGCACTGAAGCTTTCTTT

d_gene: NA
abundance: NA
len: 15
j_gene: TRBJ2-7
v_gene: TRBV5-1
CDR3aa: CASSQDPQGANEQYF
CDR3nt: TGCGCCAGCAGCCAGGACCCACAGGGTGCTAACGAGCAGTACTTC

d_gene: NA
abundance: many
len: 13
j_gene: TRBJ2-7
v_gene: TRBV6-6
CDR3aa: CASQRVQAYEQYF
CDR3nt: TGTGCCAGCCAGAGGGTGCAGGCCTACGAGCAGTACTTC

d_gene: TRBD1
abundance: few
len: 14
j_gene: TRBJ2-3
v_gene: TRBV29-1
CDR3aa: CSVVETGGADTQYF
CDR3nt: TGCAGCGTTGTCGAGACAGGGGGCGCAGATACGCAGTATTTT

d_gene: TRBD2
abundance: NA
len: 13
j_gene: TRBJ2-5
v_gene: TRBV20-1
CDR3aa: CSSGLAGQETQYF
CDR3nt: TGCAGTTCTGGACTAGCGGGACAAGAGACCCAGTACTTC

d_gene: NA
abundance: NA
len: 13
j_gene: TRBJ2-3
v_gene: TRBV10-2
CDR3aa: CASSEPMVGSQYF
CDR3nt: TGCGCCAGCAGTGAGCCGATGGTAGGGTCGCAGTATTTT

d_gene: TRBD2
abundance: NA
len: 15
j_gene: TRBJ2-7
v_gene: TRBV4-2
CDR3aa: CASSLDSGVPYEQYF
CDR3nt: TGTGCCAGCAGCCTGGATAGCGGGGTTCCCTACGAGCAGTACTTC

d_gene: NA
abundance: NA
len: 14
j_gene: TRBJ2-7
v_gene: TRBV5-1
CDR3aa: CASSLGEGVDEQYF
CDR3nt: TGCGCCAGCAGCTTGGGAGAAGGGGTGGACGAGCAGTACTTC

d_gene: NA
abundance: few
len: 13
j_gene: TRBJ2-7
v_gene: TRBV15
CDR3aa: CATSSGSFYEQYF
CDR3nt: TGTGCCACCAGCAGCGGGAGCTTCTACGAGCAGTACTTC

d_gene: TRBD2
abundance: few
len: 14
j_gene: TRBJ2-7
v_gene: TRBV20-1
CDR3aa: CSAGPGLAEYEQYF
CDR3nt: TGCAGTGCCGGTCCGGGACTAGCGGAATACGAGCAGTACTTC

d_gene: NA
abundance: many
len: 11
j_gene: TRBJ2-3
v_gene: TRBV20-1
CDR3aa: CSARVPDTQYF
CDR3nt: TGCAGTGCTAGGGTTCCAGATACGCAGTATTTT

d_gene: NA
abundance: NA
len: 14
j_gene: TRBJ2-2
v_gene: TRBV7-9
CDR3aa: CASSLGGPSGELFF
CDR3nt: TGTGCCAGCAGCCTCGGGGGTCCCTCCGGGGAGCTGTTTTTT

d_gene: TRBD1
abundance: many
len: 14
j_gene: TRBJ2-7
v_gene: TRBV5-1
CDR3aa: CASSSDRELYEQYF
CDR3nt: TGCGCCAGCAGCTCCGACAGGGAACTCTACGAGCAGTACTTC

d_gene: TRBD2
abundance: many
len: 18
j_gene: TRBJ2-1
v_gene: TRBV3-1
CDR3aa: CASSAGTSGGAGHNEQFF
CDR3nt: TGTGCCAGCAGCGCCGGGACTAGCGGGGGGGCCGGGCACAATGAGCAGTTCTTC

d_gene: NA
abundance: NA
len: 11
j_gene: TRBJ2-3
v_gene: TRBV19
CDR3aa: CASNQGDTQYF
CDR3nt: TGTGCCAGTAACCAGGGGGATACGCAGTATTTT

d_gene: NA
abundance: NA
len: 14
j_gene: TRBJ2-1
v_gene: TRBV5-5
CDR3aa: CASSFGREFSEQFF
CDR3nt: TGTGCCAGCAGCTTCGGCAGGGAATTTAGTGAGCAGTTCTTC

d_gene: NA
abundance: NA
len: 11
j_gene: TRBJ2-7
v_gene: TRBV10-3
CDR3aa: CAIRNRDEQYF
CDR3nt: TGTGCCATCAGAAATCGGGACGAGCAGTACTTC

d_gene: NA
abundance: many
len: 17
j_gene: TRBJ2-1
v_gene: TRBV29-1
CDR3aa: CSVIRRVPSQDTYEQFF
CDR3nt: TGCAGCGTAATCAGGCGGGTACCCAGCCAGGATACCTATGAGCAGTTCTTC

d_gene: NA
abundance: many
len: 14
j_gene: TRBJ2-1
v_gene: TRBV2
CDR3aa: CASSTSGVQDEQFF
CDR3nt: TGTGCCAGCAGCACCTCAGGGGTACAGGATGAGCAGTTCTTC

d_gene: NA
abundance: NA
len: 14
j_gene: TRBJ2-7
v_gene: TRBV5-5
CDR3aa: CASSLAQIVYEQYF
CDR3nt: TGTGCCAGCAGCTTGGCTCAGATCGTCTACGAGCAGTACTTC

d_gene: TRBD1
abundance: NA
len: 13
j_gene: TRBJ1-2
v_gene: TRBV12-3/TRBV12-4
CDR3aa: CASRTGGDYGYTF
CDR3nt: TGTGCCAGCAGGACAGGGGGGGACTATGGCTACACCTTC

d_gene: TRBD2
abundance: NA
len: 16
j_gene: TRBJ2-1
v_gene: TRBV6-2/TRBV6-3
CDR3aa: CASIGMAGGFYNEQFF
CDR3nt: TGTGCCAGCATTGGGATGGCGGGGGGATTTTACAATGAGCAGTTCTTC

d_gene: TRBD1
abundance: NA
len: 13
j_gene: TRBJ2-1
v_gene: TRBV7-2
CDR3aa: CASSGDRANEQFF
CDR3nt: TGTGCCAGCAGCGGCGACAGGGCTAATGAGCAGTTCTTC

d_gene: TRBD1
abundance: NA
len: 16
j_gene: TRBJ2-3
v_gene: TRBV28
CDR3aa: CASSPWQGAGTDTQYF
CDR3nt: TGTGCCAGCAGCCCCTGGCAGGGGGCAGGCACAGATACGCAGTATTTT

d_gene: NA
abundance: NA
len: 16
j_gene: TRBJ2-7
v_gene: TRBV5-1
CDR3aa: CASSLRSAPSSYEQYF
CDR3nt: TGCGCCAGCAGCTTACGGAGCGCACCGAGCTCCTACGAGCAGTACTTC

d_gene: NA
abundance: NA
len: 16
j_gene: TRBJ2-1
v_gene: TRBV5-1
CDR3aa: CASSLRGTASYNEQFF
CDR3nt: TGCGCCAGCAGCTTGCGGGGGACCGCCTCCTACAATGAGCAGTTCTTC

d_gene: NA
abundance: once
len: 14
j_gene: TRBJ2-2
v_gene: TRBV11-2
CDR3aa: CASSPVIGGGELFF
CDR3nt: TGTGCCAGCAGCCCGGTGATCGGGGGCGGGGAGCTGTTTTTT

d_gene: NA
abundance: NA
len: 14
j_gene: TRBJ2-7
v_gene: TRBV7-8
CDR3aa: CASSPLQSTYEQYF
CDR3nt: TGTGCCAGCAGCCCCTTACAGAGTACCTACGAGCAGTACTTC

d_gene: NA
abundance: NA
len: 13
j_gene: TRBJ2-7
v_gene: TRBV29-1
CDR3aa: CSVVGRFTYEQYF
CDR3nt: TGCAGCGTTGTCGGCAGGTTTACTTACGAGCAGTACTTC

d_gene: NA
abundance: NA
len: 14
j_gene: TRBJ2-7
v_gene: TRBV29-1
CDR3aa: CSAAKTVKGYEQYF
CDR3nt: TGCAGCGCTGCCAAGACAGTTAAGGGGTACGAGCAGTACTTC

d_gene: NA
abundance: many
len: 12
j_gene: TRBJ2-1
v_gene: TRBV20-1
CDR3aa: CSALRRGNEQFF
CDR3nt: TGCAGTGCCCTCAGACGGGGCAATGAGCAGTTCTTC

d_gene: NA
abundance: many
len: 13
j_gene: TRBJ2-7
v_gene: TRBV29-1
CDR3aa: CSVKGQKGYEQYF
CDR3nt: TGCAGCGTAAAAGGACAGAAGGGCTACGAGCAGTACTTC

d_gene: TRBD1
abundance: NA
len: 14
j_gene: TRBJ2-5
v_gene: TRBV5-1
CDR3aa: CASSIRQGKETQYF
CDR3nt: TGCGCCAGCAGCATACGACAGGGAAAAGAGACCCAGTACTTC

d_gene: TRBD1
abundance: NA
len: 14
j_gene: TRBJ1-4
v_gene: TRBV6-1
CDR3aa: CASRRTGVNEKLFF
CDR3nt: TGTGCCAGCAGGAGGACAGGGGTTAATGAAAAACTGTTTTTT

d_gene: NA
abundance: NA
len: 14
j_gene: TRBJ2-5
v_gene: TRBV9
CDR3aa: CASSENGLYETQYF
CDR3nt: TGTGCCAGCAGCGAAAACGGACTATATGAGACCCAGTACTTC

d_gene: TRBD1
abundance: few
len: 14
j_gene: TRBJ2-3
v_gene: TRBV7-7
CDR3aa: CASSRRTGADTQYF
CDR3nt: TGTGCTAGCAGCCGTCGGACAGGCGCAGATACGCAGTATTTT

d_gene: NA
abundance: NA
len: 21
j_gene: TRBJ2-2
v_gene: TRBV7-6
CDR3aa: CASSLAPGTASGRENTGELFF
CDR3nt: TGTGCCAGCAGCTTAGCCCCAGGGACAGCAAGCGGGAGAGAAAACACCGGGGAGCTGTTTTTT

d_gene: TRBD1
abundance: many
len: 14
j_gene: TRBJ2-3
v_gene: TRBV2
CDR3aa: CASIGGRTTDTQYF
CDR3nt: TGTGCCAGTATAGGGGGCAGAACCACAGATACGCAGTATTTT

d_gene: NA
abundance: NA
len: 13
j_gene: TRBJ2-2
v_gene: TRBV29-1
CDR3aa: CSVARQVPGELFF
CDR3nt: TGCAGCGTTGCTCGCCAGGTTCCCGGGGAGCTGTTTTTT

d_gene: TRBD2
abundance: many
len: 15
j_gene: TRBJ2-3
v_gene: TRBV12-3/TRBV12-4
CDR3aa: CASATTTSGRDTQYF
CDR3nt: TGTGCCAGCGCGACTACGACTAGCGGGAGAGATACGCAGTATTTT

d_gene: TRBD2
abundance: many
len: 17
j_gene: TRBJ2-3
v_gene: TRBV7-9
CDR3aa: CASSSGLAGVNTDTQYF
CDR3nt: TGTGCCAGCAGCTCTGGACTAGCGGGAGTAAACACAGATACGCAGTATTTT

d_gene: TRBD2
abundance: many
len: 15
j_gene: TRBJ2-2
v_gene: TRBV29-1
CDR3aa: CSVVWGGANTGELFF
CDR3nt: TGCAGCGTTGTTTGGGGGGGAGCGAACACCGGGGAGCTGTTTTTT

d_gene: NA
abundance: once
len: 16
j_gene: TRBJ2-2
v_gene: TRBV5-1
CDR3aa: CASSLAGQGNTGELFF
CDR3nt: TGCGCCAGCAGCTTGGCAGGGCAGGGAAACACCGGGGAGCTGTTTTTT

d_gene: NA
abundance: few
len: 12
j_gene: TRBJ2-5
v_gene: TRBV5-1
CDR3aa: CASSHGQETQYF
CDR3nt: TGCGCCAGCAGCCATGGGCAAGAGACCCAGTACTTC

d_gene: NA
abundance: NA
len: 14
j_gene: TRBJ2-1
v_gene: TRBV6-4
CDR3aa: CASSETLDYNEQFF
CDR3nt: TGTGCCAGCAGTGAAACGCTAGATTACAATGAGCAGTTCTTC

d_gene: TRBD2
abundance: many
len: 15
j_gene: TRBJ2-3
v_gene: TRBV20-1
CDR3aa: CSARDVAGATDTQYF
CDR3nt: TGCAGTGCTAGAGATGTAGCGGGAGCGACAGATACGCAGTATTTT

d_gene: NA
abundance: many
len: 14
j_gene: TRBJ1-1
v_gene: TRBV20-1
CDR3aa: CSARDLRGVTEAFF
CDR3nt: TGCAGTGCTAGAGATTTACGGGGGGTCACTGAAGCTTTCTTT

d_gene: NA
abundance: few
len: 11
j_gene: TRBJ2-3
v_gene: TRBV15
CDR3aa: CATVTGNTQYF
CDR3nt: TGTGCCACGGTAACGGGGAATACGCAGTATTTT

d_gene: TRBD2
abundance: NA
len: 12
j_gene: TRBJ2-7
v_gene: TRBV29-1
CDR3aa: CSARTSPYEQYF
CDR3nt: TGCAGCGCAAGGACTAGTCCCTACGAGCAGTACTTC

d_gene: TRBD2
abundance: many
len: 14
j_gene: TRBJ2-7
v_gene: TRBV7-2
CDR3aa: CASSLSGSIYEQYF
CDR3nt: TGTGCCAGCAGCCTCAGCGGGAGTATCTACGAGCAGTACTTC

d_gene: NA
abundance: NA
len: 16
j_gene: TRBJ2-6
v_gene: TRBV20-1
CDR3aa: CSAPPIQGSGANVLTF
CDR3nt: TGCAGTGCTCCGCCTATACAGGGCTCTGGGGCCAACGTCCTGACTTTC

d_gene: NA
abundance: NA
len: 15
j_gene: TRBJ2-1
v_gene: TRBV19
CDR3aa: CASSIAAGDYNEQFF
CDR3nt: TGTGCCAGTAGTATAGCGGCAGGGGACTACAATGAGCAGTTCTTC

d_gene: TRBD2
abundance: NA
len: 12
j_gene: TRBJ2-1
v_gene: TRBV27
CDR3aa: CGSGLAPTKQFF
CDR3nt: TGTGGTTCCGGACTAGCGCCAACGAAGCAGTTCTTC